This section outlines one TCR beta chain sequence together with its context. Its target is not known. Sequencing followed a ViraFEST assay step that expanded antigen-specific CD4+ T cells with viral peptide pools. A roughly 11-day culture period preceded the isolation of CD4+ T cells. Every participant took two doses of the BNT162b2 or mRNA-1273 vaccine. Absence of prior SARS-CoV-2 infection characterized the vaccine recipients, who showed negative nucleocapsid antibodies. This sample was included in a study of vaccination effects on CD4 cells after COVID-19. Data came from immunoSEQ multiplex PCR; TCRdb stores just in-frame clones and leaves some out. The sample has under 25,000 clones; 75% to 85% are singletons. This receptor was obtained from a human donor who received a COVID-19 vaccine. Some clones in this sample may be carry-over from other donors' samples. The starting material was CD4+ T cells from PBMCs cultured with SARS-CoV-2 spike peptides, obtained after COVID-19 vaccination.

In nucleotides, the CDR3 is TGTGCCAGCAGTTACGGGAACCGGAACACCATATATTTT. Amino acids: CASSYGNRNTIYF. V and J are TRBV6-2 or TRBV6-3 and TRBJ1-3; D remains unclear. Trimming shortened V by 2 bases and J by 7 bases, and 9 bases separated the two germline ends. Germline V gives CDR1 MNHEY, CDR2 SVGEGT. The CDR3 consists of 13 residues.